This T cell receptor beta chain was recovered during a study of molecular identifiers for immune sequencing clone quantification. About the research overall: For replicates, RNA isolated from roughly 21,000 or 96,000 naive CD8 cells was divided into five portions, of which four were sequenced. Findings and caveats of the study: Clones with over 20 RNA copies captured over 98% of effector molecules but under 1% of naive ones. Shared barcodes on identical TCR molecules could underestimate the sizes of highly expanded clones.

Looked up from germline, CDR1 is MGHRA and CDR2 is YSYEKL. This CDR3 spans 13 amino acids. V was clipped by 4 bases and J by 6 bases, with 13 bases between them. Generation of bulk TCR libraries relied on previously described methods and listed TCR primers. MiXCR, applied by TCRdb to the PCR reads, yields one record per CDR3 protein. The repertoire holds over 600,000 distinct CDR3 sequences, with less than 20% as singletons. Comments on this clonotype: No antigen is known for it.

This sequence originates from a human donor in good health. Some libraries in this study had Jurkat cell RNA spiked in. Sequenced material: naive CD8+ T cells from blood, with Jurkat cell RNA spiked in. Subset defined: FACS-sorted CD8+CD4-CCR7+CD45RA+ naive T cells. The chain has TRBV4-1 and TRBJ2-7, with a possible D match to TRBD1 (6 bases). The chain's CDR3 is CASSPYRDGEQYF. DNA of the CDR3: TGCGCCAGCAGCCCTTACAGGGATGGCGAGCAGTACTTC.